This note documents a single TCR beta chain sequence. Sequencing was performed with immunoSEQ multiplex PCR; in TCRdb, only in-frame clones are kept and a portion is missing. This table holds approximately 210,000 clones, 81% found once. V shed 5 bases, J shed 2 bases, and the junction held 6 bases outside the gene matches. In germline, CDR1 is LGHNT, CDR2 FRNRAP. This CDR3 region has 16 residues. These data are taken from a study of blood T cell repertoires in COVID-19. Study in general: Acute and convalescent COVID-19 specimens originated in the United States, Italy and Spain. PBMCs, B-cell-depleted T cells, or T cells were the source of the cDNA or gDNA that made up the material.

The study recruited people aged 18 to 89 years across roughly 25 US areas. The chain is built from TRBV12-5 and TRBJ2-3; TRBD2 aligns across 11 bases. The clonotype originates from a woman in her forties or fifties with acute COVID-19. The sample was PBMCs or T cells enriched from blood (not recorded which). The CDR3 DNA reads as TGTGCTAGTGGTGAGACTAGCGGGGTGATCACAGATACGCAGTATTTT. Its protein is CASGETSGVITDTQYF. The full variable domain, in which reference TRBV12-5 and TRBJ2-3 provide the parts outside the CDR3, is DARVTQTPRHKVTEMGQEVTMRCQPILGHNTVFWYRQTMMQGLELLAYFRNRAPLDDSGMPKDRFSAEMPDATLATLKIQPSEPRDSAVYFCASGETSGVITDTQYFGPGTRLTVL.